One TCR beta chain is described in this entry. The target of this receptor is not known. Base qualities are missing; no much larger clone stands one base away. This sample stems from a study of Ad26.COV2.S vaccination and SARS-CoV-2 variants (dated by TCRdb to the early 2020s). Study-wide context: Vaccine-arm donors were drawn from COV1001, a multicentre, randomized, double-blind, placebo-controlled phase I-IIa trial of Ad26.COV2.S in healthy adults. Throughout the experiments and outcome assessment, investigators stayed blinded to trial group allocation. TCRbeta repertoire sequencing was used to assess the specificity and breadth of SARS-CoV-2-reactive T cell receptors after Ad26.COV2.S vaccination. Dosing of Ad26.COV2.S was intramuscular, at either 5x10^10 or 1x10^11 viral particles, delivered as one shot or as two shots spaced 56 days apart. A total of some 30 samples were included in the TCR-sequenced set, comprising roughly 19 Ad26.COV2.S vaccine recipients, 5 placebo recipients and 8 SARS-CoV-2 convalescent individuals. Participants in the trial were split at random into five groups of five each, receiving low-dose or high-dose Ad26.COV2.S once or twice, or else placebo on both occasions. The paper's findings and limits, for the study overall: The authors noted that the TCR breadth and depth analyses may have underestimated total T cell responses. Vaccine and placebo recipients had comparable non-spike TCR breadth, which fits with the vaccine containing only spike. Spike-specific TCR breadth was higher in Ad26.COV2.S recipients than in placebo recipients (P = 0.0014). After vaccination, spike-specific CD8+ and CD4+ T cell responses were reported to show substantial breadth. The study was not powered to compare responses between vaccine doses or regimens.

TCRbeta CDR3 regions were sequenced with the immunoSEQ Assay. After extraction, genomic DNA underwent amplification by bias-controlled multiplex PCR, followed by high-throughput sequencing. Per the original workflow: To quantify the absolute abundance of each unique TCRbeta CDR3 region, sequences were collapsed and filtered. T cell fraction was estimated by normalization of TCRbeta template counts to usable DNA, with usable DNA being measured through amplification of reference genes present in all nucleated cells. Repertoire TCRs were annotated as SARS-CoV-2-specific when V gene, CDR3 amino acid sequence and J gene were exactly matched to a known reactive TCR set. MIRA supplied the reference SARS-CoV-2 TCR set, which was filtered for enrichment in COVID-19-positive ImmuneCODE repertoires so that public or cross-reactive TCRs were removed. Using the MIRA antigens, annotated TCRs were further analysed by specific ORF or by position within an ORF. Breadth was defined as annotated unique rearrangements over total unique productive rearrangements; depth was the summed frequency of those rearrangements. TCR breadth was compared between groups using two-sided Wilcoxon rank-sum tests. This immuneACCESS table, as held by TCRdb, lists in-frame sequences with V and J called but not all clones. Of the missing ones, under half trace to an unresolved V gene in checked studies; the others have no known cause. The V and J calls and clone size are taken from that table; D and trimming were inferred from the DNA. The sample data list about 410,000 clones, and about 89% of these were observed just once. Together, the top ten hold 1.5% to 2% of the sample.

The CDR3, from cysteine to phenylalanine, totals 14 residues. Just CDR3 DNA is preserved here, 42 bases in frame from base 1. Trimming removed 9 bases from V and 6 bases from J, leaving 19 bases between the germline ends. As encoded in the germline V gene (reference sequence), CDR1 is LNHDA while CDR2 is SQIVND. The treatment or condition label on this specimen signifies: about 20 received Ad26.COV2.S at low or high dose, single or two shots; about 5 received placebo; per-sample allocation not given. Repertoires of vaccine and placebo recipients were sequenced from samples taken on day 63 after the first injection. Between 29 July and 7 August 2020, Cohort 1b enrolled fewer than 30 adults aged 18-55 years at one site in Boston, USA. Ad26.COV2.S was a replication-incompetent adenovirus type 26 vector expressing a prefusion-stabilized SARS-CoV-2 spike protein from the original Wuhan strain.

Sequences were derived from peripheral blood, sampled in a trial of Ad26.COV2.S vaccine versus placebo. The sequence links TRBV19 to TRBJ2-3, with TRBD1 as a weak D call on 5 bases. The TCR sequence derives from a person between 18 and 59 years old who received the Ad26.COV2.S COVID-19 vaccine or a placebo. Here is the DNA: TGTGCCAGCACGCAAACCCAGGGTGGCGATACGCAGTATTTT. The translation is CASTQTQGGDTQYF.